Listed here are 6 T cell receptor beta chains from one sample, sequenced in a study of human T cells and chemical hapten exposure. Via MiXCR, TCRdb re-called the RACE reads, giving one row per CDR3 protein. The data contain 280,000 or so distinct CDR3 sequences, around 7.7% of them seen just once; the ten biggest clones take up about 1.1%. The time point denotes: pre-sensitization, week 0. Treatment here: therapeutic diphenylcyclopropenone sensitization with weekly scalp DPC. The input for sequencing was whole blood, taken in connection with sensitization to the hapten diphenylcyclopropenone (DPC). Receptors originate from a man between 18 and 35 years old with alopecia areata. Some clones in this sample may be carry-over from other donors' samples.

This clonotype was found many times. The CDR3, as DNA: TGCAGTGCTAGGTTACAGGGCGGTCAGCCCCAGCATTTT. It codes for CSARLQGGQPQHF. The gene calls are TRBV20-1 and TRBJ1-5; maybe TRBD1 (6 bases). The CDR3 consists of 13 residues. Germline CDR1 reads DFQATT; CDR2 reads SNEGSKA (reference sequence). V was pared by 3 bases and J by 6 bases, with 12 bases between.

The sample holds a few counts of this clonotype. Here the CDR3 DNA reads TGTGCCAGCAGTTACACGGGGAATCCCTACAATGAGCAGTTCTTC. It yields the protein CASSYTGNPYNEQFF. The chain recombines TRBV6-5 with TRBJ2-1, with D possibly TRBD2 on 5 matching bases. The length of the CDR3 is 15 residues. Per the germline V gene, CDR1 is MNHEY and CDR2 is SVGAGI. V was shortened by 2 bases and J by 2 bases, with 10 bases between the two germline ends.

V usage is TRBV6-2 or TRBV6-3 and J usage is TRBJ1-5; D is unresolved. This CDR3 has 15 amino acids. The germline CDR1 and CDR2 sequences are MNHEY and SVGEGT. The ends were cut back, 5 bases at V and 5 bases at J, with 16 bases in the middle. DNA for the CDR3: TGTGCCAGCAGTAAGGAAGTACAGATTTATCAGCCCCAGCATTTT. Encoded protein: CASSKEVQIYQPQHF.

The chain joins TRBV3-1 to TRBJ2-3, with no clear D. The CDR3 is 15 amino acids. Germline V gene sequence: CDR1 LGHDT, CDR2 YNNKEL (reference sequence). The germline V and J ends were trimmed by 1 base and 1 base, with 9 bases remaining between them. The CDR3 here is CASSQVGWGTDTQYF. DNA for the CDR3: TGTGCCAGCAGCCAAGTCGGTTGGGGCACAGATACGCAGTATTTT.

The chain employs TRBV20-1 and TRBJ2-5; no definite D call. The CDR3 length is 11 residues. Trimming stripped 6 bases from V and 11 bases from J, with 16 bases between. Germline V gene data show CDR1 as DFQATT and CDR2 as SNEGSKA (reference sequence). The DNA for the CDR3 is TGCAGTGCGGTACATCTTAGGTCTCAGTACTTC. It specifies CSAVHLRSQYF.

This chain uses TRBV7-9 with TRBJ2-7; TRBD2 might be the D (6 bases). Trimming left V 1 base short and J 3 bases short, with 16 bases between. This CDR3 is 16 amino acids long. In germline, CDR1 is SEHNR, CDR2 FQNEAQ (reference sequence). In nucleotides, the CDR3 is TGTGCCAGCAGCTTAGTTGCGGGATCATTGGACTACGAGCAGTACTTC. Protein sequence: CASSLVAGSLDYEQYF. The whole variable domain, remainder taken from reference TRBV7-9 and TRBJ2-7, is DTGVSQNPRHKITKRGQNVTFRCDPISEHNRLYWYRQTLGQGPEFLTYFQNEAQLEKSRLLSDRFSAERPKGSFSTLEIQRTEQGDSAMYLCASSLVAGSLDYEQYFGPGTRLTVT.